This T cell receptor beta chain was recorded in a study of identical twins (dated by TCRdb to the mid-2010s). In terms of the full investigation: TCR alpha and beta repertoires from monozygotic twins, unrelated adults of various ages and cord blood were deep-sequenced to test whether fetal clonotypes persist. Replicate twin experiments were performed at different times using different library preparation protocols to rule out contamination. Overall study outcomes, separate from this receptor: The excess sharing between twins in beta out-of-frame sequences was weaker because fewer shared sequences reduced the signal-to-noise ratio. Out-of-frame TCR alpha sharing in monozygotic twins was systematically underestimated by recombination models, whereas sharing between unrelated individuals was in agreement with the recombination models. Zero-insertion analyses could be partly confounded by invariant T cells such as MAIT and iNKT, although diverse VJ usage argued against such confounding for most clonotypes. Compared with coincidental sharing between unrelated individuals, out-of-frame TCR alpha sequences shared between twins showed an excess of sequences with low generation probability. Fewer insertions were carried by abundant cord blood beta clonotypes, a similar but weaker trend appeared in young adult naive repertoires, and no such trend appeared in memory repertoires. Conclusions relied on cross-sectional statistical analysis, since the same donors could not be followed over many years.

CDR1 and CDR2, per the germline V gene (reference sequence), are MNHEY and SMNVEV. The CDR3 has 13 amino acids, counting the end cysteine and phenylalanine. Of the read, only the CDR3 DNA is kept; its 39 bases are in frame from base 1. Relative to germline, V is 3 bases shorter and J is 6 bases shorter, with 12 bases between their ends. Libraries were made using 5' RACE. Sequencing instrument: Illumina HiSeq 2000. A universal primer binding site was added through template switching, and the final cDNA carried a unique molecular identifier so that TCR cDNA molecules could be counted accurately. Specific primers in the conserved constant-segment region were used to synthesize first-strand cDNA for the TCR alpha and beta chains. To control for contamination, every cDNA library was double barcoded, receiving both a SMART-Mk sample barcode and Illumina barcodes. TruSeq adapter sequences, together with Illumina sample barcodes, were added in two successive PCR steps. Sequencing of the TCR alpha and beta cDNA libraries was done on the Illumina HiSeq platform using custom primers. For the original study's pipeline: MiGEC was used to process raw reads and extract unique molecular identifiers, and MiXCR was used to find CDR3 positions. Recombination models were inferred per individual with the repgenHMM and IGoR tools using an EM algorithm. Shared clonotypes were analyzed with the tcR package in R, and sharing was normalized by the product of cloneset sizes. To study raw recombination free of thymic and clonal selection effects, out-of-frame nonproductive sequences were analyzed. Starting from the raw public reads, TCRdb applied fastp trimming at Q25, assembled clones with MiXCR and retained in-frame beta chains. Entries that share a CDR3 protein sequence are merged under the most common genes and DNA. The V and J calls come from TCRdb's annotation, not from the publication. This sample is represented by just under 650,000 distinct CDR3 sequences; about 7.1% of them were singletons. The ten biggest clones cover 1.6% of the sample.

Of note for this clonotype: No antigen is known for it. The record has no base qualities; no much larger clone is one base away.

All donors were healthy Caucasians. Three pairs of female monozygotic twins, all aged 18 to 29 years, were included in the twin cohort. The RNA used for TCR libraries was isolated from peripheral blood mononuclear cells. This sample also belongs to another study, concerning yellow fever vaccine responses in identical twins. Reported in the second study: The authors reported that the T cell response to vaccination in identical twins appeared partly convergent and partly personalized. The study precisely tracked vaccine-responding T cell clones in identical twins.

The material sequenced was PBMCs. In this chain, TRBV27 is recombined with TRBJ2-7; no D gene call is confident. This sequence originates from a woman younger than 35 in good health. The DNA reads TGTGCCAGCAGTTTCTCCTTCTACGGCGAGCAGTACTTC. Translated, it gives CASSFSFYGEQYF.